These 15 T cell receptor beta chains were sequenced from one sample in a study of blood T cell repertoires in COVID-19. TCRdb keeps only in-frame clones here, not all; method: immunoSEQ multiplex PCR. The table has 230,000 or so clones, 89% seen once. What was sequenced was peripheral blood. These receptors were taken from a woman aged 40 to 50 who had recovered from COVID-19.

The chain carries TRBV24-1 and TRBJ2-5, with 7 bases that match TRBD1. The CDR3 contains 15 residues. From germline, CDR1 is KGHDR and CDR2 SFDVKD. V gave up 3 bases and J gave up 4 bases; unmatched junction bases: 7. The CDR3, as DNA: TGTGCCACCAGTGATCCCGGACAGGACTTAGAGACCCAGTACTTC. Amino acid sequence: CATSDPGQDLETQYF.

This clone appeared once. This sequence joins TRBV5-6 and TRBJ1-3; possibly TRBD1 for D (6 bases). Germline lookup yields CDR1 SGHDT and CDR2 YYEEEE. CDR3 length: 15 residues. V lost 4 bases and J 3 bases, leaving 14 bases between the germline ends. The CDR3 DNA is TGTGCCAGCAGCCTCGGACAGCTGCGTGGAAACACCATATATTTT. This codes for CASSLGQLRGNTIYF.

This chain connects TRBV30 to TRBJ2-3; TRBD2 aligns across 13 bases. Germline V gene sequence: CDR1 GTSNPN, CDR2 SVGIG (reference sequence). Unmatched junction bases numbered 9, after V lost 5 bases and J lost 7 bases. The CDR3 runs 15 residues. The CDR3 spells CAWDKGLAGANTQYF. Written as DNA, the CDR3 is TGTGCCTGGGACAAAGGACTAGCGGGGGCTAATACGCAGTATTTT.

The chain employs TRBV20-1 and TRBJ2-1; D call uncertain. The CDR3 contains 10 residues. Germline V gene data show CDR1 as DFQATT and CDR2 as SNEGSKA (reference sequence). V was shortened by 8 bases and J by 8 bases, with 10 bases between the two germline ends. The CDR3 nucleotides are TGCAGTAGTCCTAGAGATGAGCAGTTCTTC. Translating gives CSSPRDEQFF.

The chain has TRBV27 and TRBJ2-1; D call uncertain. Germline CDR1 reads MNHEY; CDR2 reads SMNVEV (reference sequence). V shed 8 bases and J shed 2 bases, with 19 bases lying between them. The CDR3 has 16 amino acids. CDR3 sequence reads: CASSFAGSVTYNEQFF. CDR3 bases: TGTGCCAGCTCATTCGCCGGGTCCGTAACCTACAATGAGCAGTTCTTC.

The chain uses TRBV6-5 and TRBJ2-5; the D gene is possibly TRBD2 (5 bases). V was shortened by 6 bases and J by 5 bases, with 16 bases between the two germline ends. The CDR3 is 14 residues long. Looked up from germline, CDR1 is MNHEY and CDR2 is SVGAGI. In DNA form, the CDR3 reads TGTGCCAGCAGGAGGGAGCAAAGAGGCGAGACCCAGTACTTC. As protein: CASRREQRGETQYF.

The rearrangement uses TRBV5-4 and TRBJ2-2; the match to TRBD1 covers 9 bases. The CDR3 covers 16 residues. Germline lookup yields CDR1 SGHNT and CDR2 YYREEE (reference sequence). Trimming at V came to 4 bases and at J to 7 bases, leaving 11 bases not matched to a gene. The CDR3 protein is CASSAGTGSSNGELFF. The CDR3 region has the DNA TGTGCCAGCAGCGCCGGGACAGGGTCATCAAACGGGGAGCTGTTTTTT.

J is TRBJ2-7 and V is TRBV12-3 or TRBV12-4, with 9 nucleotides matching TRBD1. V was clipped by 5 bases and J by 7 bases; unmatched bases: 6. The CDR3 covers 13 residues. CDR3 nucleotide sequence: TGTGCCAGCAGTCCGGGACAGGGAGTGGAGCAGTACGTC. It encodes CASSPGQGVEQYV.

The rearrangement links TRBV2 to TRBJ1-2; 9 bases are a match to TRBD1. The CDR3 totals 13 residues. The germline gives CDR1 SNHLY, CDR2 FYNNEI. The J segment lost 6 bases and the V segment lost 7 bases, leaving 6 bases of the junction unmatched. CDR3 sequence reads: CASKFDRGNGYTF. CDR3 bases: TGTGCCAGCAAGTTTGACAGGGGGAATGGCTACACCTTC.

The J gene is TRBJ2-3, the V gene TRBV4-3; D not resolved. V was trimmed by 0 bases and J by 0 bases, leaving 13 bases between them. This CDR3 has 17 amino acids. CDR1 is LGHNA, CDR2 YSLEER, per germline. The CDR3 spells CASSQDLRVTSTDTQYF. CDR3 coding DNA: TGCGCCAGCAGCCAAGATCTCCGAGTAACTAGCACAGATACGCAGTATTTT.

The J gene is TRBJ1-1, the V gene TRBV5-1, with a possible D match to TRBD1 (5 bases). Per germline, CDR1 SGHRS and CDR2 YFSETQ. The CDR3 contains 13 residues. The V end was cut by 5 bases, the J end by 7 bases, with 15 bases between. The CDR3 region is CASRASGEGEAFF. CDR3 in DNA: TGCGCCAGCAGGGCGTCGGGGGAGGGTGAAGCTTTCTTT.

CDR3 in amino acids: CASSYRTHYGYTF. CDR3 DNA sequence: TGTGCCAGTAGTTACAGGACCCACTATGGCTACACCTTC. This rearrangement joins TRBV19 to TRBJ1-2; tentatively, D is TRBD1 (5 bases). This CDR3 has 13 residues. The V end lost 5 bases, the J end lost 3 bases, and 10 bases lay between the germline ends. Germline V gene data show CDR1 as LNHDA and CDR2 as SQIVND (reference sequence).

The chain recombines TRBV18 with TRBJ1-1; D not certain. Looked up from germline, CDR1 is KGHSH and CDR2 is LQKENI. There are 11 residues in the CDR3. The V end was cut by 4 bases, the J end by 9 bases, with 9 bases between. CDR3 sequence (DNA): TGTGCCAGCTCACAGGGAGATCAAGCTTTCTTT. Protein sequence: CASSQGDQAFF.

V is TRBV7-2 and J is TRBJ1-2, with D tentatively TRBD1 (5 bases). Trimming took 5 bases from V and 0 from J, leaving 13 bases between them. CDR1 and CDR2 from the germline V gene are SGHTA and FQGNSA. The CDR3 covers 15 residues. The CDR3 here is CASSPGVSPNYGYTF. The CDR3 DNA reads as TGTGCCAGCAGCCCGGGGGTCAGTCCTAACTATGGCTACACCTTC. Together with reference TRBV7-2 and TRBJ1-2, the CDR3 gives the full variable domain: GAGVSQSPSNKVTEKGKDVELRCDPISGHTALYWYRQSLGQGLEFLIYFQGNSAPDKSGLPSDRFSAERTGGSVSTLTIQRTQQEDSAVYLCASSPGVSPNYGYTFGSGTRLTVV.

This clone was picked up a small number of times. The rearrangement links TRBV24-1 to TRBJ2-1, with TRBD2 matching 15 bases. The CDR3 length is 19 residues. From germline, CDR1 is KGHDR and CDR2 SFDVKD. V was clipped by 3 bases and J by 0 bases; unmatched bases: 5. The CDR3 DNA reads as TGTGCCACCAGTGATCCGGGACTAGCGGGAGGCCTCTCCTACAATGAGCAGTTCTTC. Its translation: CATSDPGLAGGLSYNEQFF.